This passage covers 29 T cell receptor beta chains from one sample sequenced in a study of blood T cell repertoires in COVID-19. Only in-frame clones appear in the TCRdb table, and some are missing; sequencing was by immunoSEQ multiplex PCR. The sample contains hundreds of thousands of clones, 85% of which appear only once. Material: peripheral blood. The origin of the receptors is a human donor in a cohort sampled during active COVID-19.

The chain recombines TRBV6-1 with TRBJ1-4, with 7 nucleotides matching TRBD1. CDR1 and CDR2 from the germline V gene are MNHNS and SASEGT. The CDR3 is 14 residues long. Trimming at V came to 3 bases and at J to 6 bases, leaving 4 bases not matched to a gene. The CDR3 DNA is TGTGCCAGCAGTGAGACAGGGAATGATGAAAAACTGTTTTTT. This codes for CASSETGNDEKLFF.

This rearrangement joins TRBV7-9 to TRBJ1-4; TRBD1 aligns across 9 bases. Germline V gives CDR1 SEHNR, CDR2 FQNEAQ (reference sequence). The V gene end was trimmed by 5 bases and the J gene end by 7 bases; junction bases not matched to a gene: 5. The CDR3 is 14 amino acids. CDR3 sequence: CASSVRDRVEKLFF. CDR3 DNA sequence: TGTGCCAGCAGCGTCCGGGACAGGGTTGAAAAACTGTTTTTT.

The chain combines TRBV10-3 with TRBJ2-6, with D perhaps TRBD1 (6 bases). The CDR3 totals 16 residues. The germline CDR1 and CDR2 sequences are ENHRY and SYGVKD. Trimming removed 0 bases at V and 4 bases at J, with 10 bases between. For the CDR3, the DNA is TGTGCCATCAGTGAGTCTCAGGGGTCGGGGGCCAACGTCCTGACTTTC. Protein product: CAISESQGSGANVLTF.

The chain combines TRBV9 with TRBJ2-1; 8 bases fit TRBD1. With 4 bases clipped from V and 9 bases from J, the junction kept 9 bases outside the gene matches. The germline V gene encodes CDR1 SGDLS and CDR2 YYNGEE. This CDR3 spans 14 amino acids. The CDR3 DNA reads TGTGCCAGCAGCCTCCAGGGGGCGCCGGGTGAGCAGTTCTTC. This gives the protein CASSLQGAPGEQFF.

CDR3 in amino acids: CASSLAGGINEQFF. CDR3 sequence (DNA): TGTGCCAGCAGTTTAGCGGGGGGGATCAATGAGCAGTTCTTC. J is TRBJ2-1 and V is TRBV6-4, with 11 bases aligning to TRBD2. The germline CDR1 and CDR2 sequences are MRHNA and SNTAGT. The CDR3 consists of 14 residues. The J segment lost 6 bases and the V segment lost 5 bases, leaving 3 bases of the junction unmatched.

The table lists this clone with a few counts. The chain employs TRBV14 and TRBJ1-2, with D maybe TRBD1 (5 bases). This CDR3 spans 16 amino acids. The germline gives CDR1 SGHDN, CDR2 FVKESK. V was pared by 4 bases and J by 0 bases, with 15 bases between. In DNA form, the CDR3 reads TGTGCCAGCAGCCCTCTGGGCGGGGCAGCTAACTATGGCTACACCTTC. It encodes CASSPLGGAANYGYTF.

This rearrangement joins TRBV6-5 to TRBJ1-2; D ambiguous. Germline CDR1 and CDR2: MNHEY and SVGAGI. The ends were cut back, 7 bases at V and 7 bases at J, with 22 bases in the middle. This CDR3 spans 15 amino acids. CDR3 residues: CASNGRGGRLSGYTF. CDR3 in DNA: TGTGCCAGCAACGGACGGGGAGGCCGTCTTAGTGGCTACACCTTC.

The genes are TRBV18 and TRBJ1-1, with D tentatively TRBD1 (5 bases). Germline CDR1 is KGHSH and CDR2 is LQKENI. This CDR3 has 13 residues. The germline V and J ends were trimmed by 4 bases and 4 bases, with 10 bases remaining between them. As DNA, the CDR3 is TGTGCCAGCTCACGGGCCGGGGGCACTGAAGCTTTCTTT. It codes for CASSRAGGTEAFF.

The CDR3 here is CASSIDRLAGKQETQYF. CDR3 nucleotides: TGTGCCAGTAGTATAGATAGACTAGCGGGCAAACAAGAGACCCAGTACTTC. The chain uses TRBV19 and TRBJ2-5; 10 positions match TRBD2. CDR3 length: 17 residues. Germline V gene lookup returns CDR1 LNHDA and CDR2 SQIVND (reference sequence). J lost 2 bases, V lost 0 bases, and 6 bases had no gene match.

The V gene is TRBV3-1 (or the pseudogene TRBV3-2), the J gene TRBJ1-1, with unresolved D. The CDR3 extends over 14 amino acids. Germline V gene data show CDR1 as LGHDT and CDR2 as YNNKEL (reference sequence). The V end was cut by 4 bases, the J end by 7 bases, with 16 bases between. Here the CDR3 reads CASSPRPGSIEAFF. Here the CDR3 DNA reads TGTGCCAGCAGCCCCCGCCCGGGTTCTATTGAAGCTTTCTTT.

The chain has TRBV5-1 and TRBJ2-1; a weak D match, TRBD2 (5 bases). There are 15 residues in the CDR3. Germline lookup yields CDR1 SGHRS and CDR2 YFSETQ. With 0 bases removed from V and 9 bases from J, the gap between germline ends came to 16 bases. CDR3 nucleotides: TGCGCCAGCAGCTTGGGAGCTAGTCGGGATGGTGAGCAGTTCTTC. Protein product: CASSLGASRDGEQFF.

The rearrangement uses TRBV5-4 and TRBJ2-5, with D tentatively TRBD2 (6 bases). The V and J ends lost 0 bases and 0 bases respectively, with 12 bases between them. Germline loops: CDR1 SGHNT, CDR2 YYREEE (reference sequence). The CDR3 contains 16 residues. The CDR3 sequence is CASSLVGGPYQETQYF. CDR3 sequence (DNA): TGTGCCAGCAGCTTGGTCGGGGGTCCGTACCAAGAGACCCAGTACTTC.

The chain recombines TRBV6-4 with TRBJ2-7, with TRBD1 identical over 8 bases. The germline V gene encodes CDR1 MRHNA and CDR2 SNTAGT. The CDR3 runs to 16 residues. V gave up 6 bases and J gave up 2 bases; unmatched junction bases: 12. The DNA for the CDR3 is TGTGCCAGCAGAGAGAAGGGACAGGCACTGGCCTACGAGCAGTACTTC. Amino acid sequence: CASREKGQALAYEQYF.

The rearrangement joins TRBV27 to TRBJ2-2; 12 bases are shared with TRBD2. Per germline, CDR1 MNHEY and CDR2 SMNVEV (reference sequence). V lost 5 bases and J lost 4; bases outside the gene matches: 5. The CDR3 extends over 16 amino acids. CDR3: CASSIGLAGSTGELFF. The CDR3 DNA reads as TGTGCCAGCAGTATCGGACTAGCGGGGAGCACCGGGGAGCTGTTTTTT.

The chain recombines TRBV5-4 with TRBJ2-7, with 9 bases matching TRBD1. The CDR3 length is 14 residues. V was clipped by 2 bases and J by 7 bases; unmatched bases: 7. CDR1 is SGHNT and CDR2 is YYREEE in the germline V gene (reference sequence). The CDR3 bases are TGTGCCAGCAGCTTCGGGACAGGGATTGGGGAGCAGTACTTC. This gives the protein CASSFGTGIGEQYF.

This clone was counted a single time. At the DNA level, this CDR3 is encoded by other sequences in the same sample as well. The chain employs TRBV6-5 and TRBJ1-2; 8 bases agree with TRBD1. V shed 5 bases, J shed 5 bases, and the junction held 4 bases outside the gene matches. CDR1 is MNHEY and CDR2 is SVGAGI in the germline V gene. This CDR3 is 13 amino acids long. In nucleotides, the CDR3 is TGTGCCAGCAGTCCCGACAGGGGATATGGCTACACCTTC. Translated: CASSPDRGYGYTF.

A remark on this clone: This sample also contains other DNA sequences that code for the same CDR3. The chain uses TRBV27 and TRBJ1-2; D remains ambiguous. Looked up from germline, CDR1 is MNHEY and CDR2 is SMNVEV (reference sequence). V lost 2 bases, J lost 2 bases, and 6 bases lay in between. The CDR3 runs to 13 residues. CDR3 region: CASSLGRNYGYTF. DNA for the CDR3: TGTGCCAGCAGTTTAGGCCGCAACTATGGCTACACCTTC.

This sequence joins TRBV7-7 and TRBJ2-1; TRBD2 agrees at 9 bases. With 5 bases clipped from V and 2 bases from J, the junction kept 7 bases outside the gene matches. Germline V gene sequence: CDR1 SSHAT, CDR2 FNYEAQ (reference sequence). This CDR3 comprises 16 residues. The CDR3 loop is CASSVTSGRAYNEQFF. DNA for the CDR3: TGTGCCAGCAGCGTTACTAGCGGGCGAGCCTACAATGAGCAGTTCTTC.

Many counts were recorded for this clone. The chain links TRBV5-4 to TRBJ2-1; D not certain. The CDR3 loop spans 15 amino acids. From germline, CDR1 is SGHNT and CDR2 YYREEE (reference sequence). With 0 bases removed from V and 1 base from J, the gap between germline ends came to 8 bases. The CDR3 loop reads CASSLDTLSYNEQFF. CDR3 DNA sequence: TGTGCCAGCAGCTTGGACACGCTTTCCTACAATGAGCAGTTCTTC.

The chain uses TRBV19 and TRBJ1-1, with D maybe TRBD1 (6 bases). This CDR3 region has 15 residues. Germline CDR1 and CDR2: LNHDA and SQIVND (reference sequence). V lost 2 bases to trimming and J lost 5 bases, with 15 bases between them. The CDR3 region has the DNA TGTGCCAGTAGTATAATGGCAGGGGCTAGAACTGAAGCTTTCTTT. This translates into CASSIMAGARTEAFF.

This chain links TRBV5-1 with TRBJ1-1; D not certain. V gave up 2 bases and J gave up 4 bases, with 9 bases separating them. Per germline, CDR1 SGHRS and CDR2 YFSETQ. CDR3 length: 13 residues. In nucleotides, the CDR3 is TGCGCCAGCAGCTTTTCGGCGGGCACTGAAGCTTTCTTT. Translation: CASSFSAGTEAFF.

This clone was recorded once. CDR3 protein: CASLEGRVSTDTQYF. The CDR3 nucleotides read TGCGCCAGCCTGGAGGGGAGAGTTAGCACAGATACGCAGTATTTT. The chain links TRBV5-1 to TRBJ2-3, with a possible D match to TRBD2 (6 bases). V lost 7 bases and J 0 bases, leaving 15 bases between the germline ends. Germline assignment: CDR1 SGHRS and CDR2 YFSETQ. This CDR3 has 15 residues.

The CDR3 here is CASSLGHPGNTIYF. CDR3 coding DNA: TGTGCCAGCAGCTTAGGACACCCTGGAAACACCATATATTTT. The chain carries TRBV11-2 and TRBJ1-3; D remains ambiguous. The germline V and J ends were trimmed by 1 base and 2 bases, with 6 bases remaining between them. Germline CDR1 and CDR2: SGHAT and FQNNGV. The CDR3 has 14 residues.

The V call is TRBV6-1, the J call TRBJ1-1; 7 nucleotides align to TRBD1. The CDR3 runs to 16 residues. Germline-derived CDR1 and CDR2 are MNHNS and SASEGT. After removal of 4 bases from V and 4 bases from J, the junction contained 12 bases not matched to a gene. The CDR3 loop is CASSVGFRGLRTEAFF. CDR3 DNA sequence: TGTGCCAGCAGTGTCGGTTTTAGGGGGCTGCGCACTGAAGCTTTCTTT.

In this sample, this clone turned up a few times. The genes are TRBV6-1 and TRBJ1-4; D call uncertain. Trimming took off 1 base at V and 5 bases at J, with 8 bases between the two ends. Germline V CDR1 and CDR2: MNHNS, SASEGT. CDR3 length: 14 residues. DNA of the CDR3: TGTGCCAGCAGTGAAGGAGAACCCAATGAAAAACTGTTTTTT. Translation: CASSEGEPNEKLFF.

The J gene is TRBJ1-2, the V gene TRBV4-2; the D is unclear. The V end lost 4 bases, the J end lost 0 bases, and 12 bases lay between the germline ends. This CDR3 spans 15 amino acids. Germline V lookup: CDR1 LGHNA, CDR2 YNFKEQ. The DNA of the CDR3 is TGTGCCAGCAGCCCGTCCAGGTCCGCTAACTATGGCTACACCTTC. As protein: CASSPSRSANYGYTF.

This clone was counted only a few times. This sequence joins TRBV27 and TRBJ1-2; 7 positions match TRBD1. The CDR3 has 13 residues. V shed 7 bases and J 7 bases; nucleotides not matched to a gene: 9. CDR1 and CDR2 from the germline V gene are MNHEY and SMNVEV (reference sequence). The CDR3 DNA is TGTGCCAGCATTGGCAAGGGGGCTGGTGGCTACACCTTC. This codes for CASIGKGAGGYTF.

This clone was seen a few times. The V and J genes are TRBV13 and TRBJ2-3; 7 bases fit TRBD2. V shed 5 bases and J 1 base; nucleotides not matched to a gene: 6. CDR1 and CDR2 (germline): PRHDT, FYEKMQ (reference sequence). There are 15 residues in the CDR3. The chain's CDR3 is CASSPRLAGTDTQYF. The DNA of the CDR3 is TGTGCCAGCAGCCCCCGCCTAGCGGGCACAGATACGCAGTATTTT.

This clone was observed a single time. The chain recombines TRBV3-1 (or the pseudogene TRBV3-2) with TRBJ1-5, with a tentative D call TRBD1 (6 bases). Germline V CDR1 and CDR2: LGHDT, YNNKEL (reference sequence). This CDR3 spans 18 amino acids. V was cut by 0 bases and J by 4 bases, with 19 bases left in between. CDR3 sequence reads: CASSQENPTGSSNQPQHF. CDR3 nucleotide sequence: TGTGCCAGCAGCCAAGAAAACCCAACAGGGAGCTCAAATCAGCCCCAGCATTTT.